One sample yielded the 11 T cell receptor beta chains listed below, sequenced in a study of shared clonotypes between healthy human individuals. Sequencing was performed with immunoSEQ multiplex PCR; in TCRdb, only in-frame clones are kept and a portion is missing. Counted here are approximately 2.5 million clones, 93% occurring once; the ten biggest clones make up 0.36%. Sequenced sample: naive CD4+ T cells from PBMCs. Subset given: CD45RA+ positively selected. These receptors were collected from a man between 18 and 35 years old in good health. Some clones in this sample may be carry-over from other donors' samples.

This chain joins TRBV27 and TRBJ2-3, with D uncertain. Germline V gene sequence: CDR1 MNHEY, CDR2 SMNVEV (reference sequence). The germline V and J ends were trimmed by 6 bases and 1 base, with 11 bases remaining between them. The CDR3 extends over 14 amino acids. The CDR3 reads CASSGPGGTDTQYF. The CDR3 DNA reads TGTGCCAGCAGCGGACCCGGCGGCACAGATACGCAGTATTTT.

This sequence joins TRBV10-3 and TRBJ2-7; TRBD2 matches at 12 bases. The CDR3 consists of 14 residues. Trimming cost V 5 bases and J 4 bases; bases outside gene matches: 3. Germline V CDR1 and CDR2: ENHRY, SYGVKD. CDR3 protein: CAISPTSGSYEQYF. Here the CDR3 DNA reads TGTGCCATCAGTCCGACTAGCGGGAGTTACGAGCAGTACTTC.

The chain joins TRBV5-5 to TRBJ2-5; 9 nucleotides match TRBD2. The CDR3 consists of 17 residues. Trimming took 1 base from V and 2 from J; bases not matched to a gene: 9. CDR1 and CDR2 (germline): SGHKS, YYEKEE (reference sequence). CDR3: CASSLKWLAGLQETQYF. CDR3 sequence (DNA): TGTGCCAGCAGCTTGAAGTGGCTAGCGGGACTACAAGAGACCCAGTACTTC.

The chain combines TRBV7-9 with TRBJ2-1; 13 positions match TRBD2. Germline-derived CDR1 and CDR2 are SEHNR and FQNEAQ (reference sequence). After removal of 1 base from V and 7 bases from J, the junction contained 13 bases not matched to a gene. The length of the CDR3 is 19 residues. CDR3 sequence: CASSLVGTGVTSGRNEQFF. The CDR3, as DNA: TGTGCCAGCAGCTTAGTTGGGACAGGGGTGACTAGCGGGAGGAATGAGCAGTTCTTC.

V is TRBV10-3 and J is TRBJ2-1; 8 bases agree with TRBD1. This CDR3 has 15 residues. CDR1 and CDR2 (germline): ENHRY, SYGVKD. J gave up 0 bases and V 10 bases, and 8 bases lay outside the gene matches. In nucleotides, the CDR3 is TGTGCCACCCAACGACAGGGGATCTCCTACAATGAGCAGTTCTTC. Amino acid sequence: CATQRQGISYNEQFF.

For the CDR3, the DNA is TGTGCCAGTAGTGCTCGACAGGGAAATAGCTACAATGAGCAGTTCTTC. Encoded protein: CASSARQGNSYNEQFF. The rearrangement links TRBV19 to TRBJ2-1; TRBD1 matches at 7 bases. The CDR3 is made up of 16 amino acids. CDR1 is LNHDA and CDR2 is SQIVND in the germline V gene (reference sequence). With V trimmed by 5 bases and J by 3 bases, 10 bases remained unmatched.

The rearrangement uses TRBV6-1 and TRBJ1-4; no definite D call. Germline CDR1 and CDR2: MNHNS and SASEGT. The CDR3 loop spans 14 amino acids. V was cut by 6 bases and J by 7 bases, with 15 bases left in between. The CDR3 reads CASRPRTAPEKLFF. CDR3 coding DNA: TGTGCCAGCAGGCCGAGGACGGCACCTGAAAAACTGTTTTTT.

CDR3 DNA sequence: TGTGCCAGCAGCTTAGGGCCATTGGGAGGCTATGGCTACACCTTC. Its protein is CASSLGPLGGYGYTF. V is TRBV7-2 and J is TRBJ1-2; D remains unclear. The germline V gene has CDR1 SGHTA and CDR2 FQGNSA. This CDR3 has 15 amino acids. Trimming left V 1 base short and J 4 bases short, with 13 bases between.

Remarks on this clone: This sample includes further DNA sequences coding for the same CDR3. The rearrangement links TRBV29-1 to TRBJ2-1; 13 bases are shared with TRBD2. The length of the CDR3 is 14 residues. Trimming took 4 bases from V and 9 from J; bases not matched to a gene: 6. The germline gives CDR1 SQVTM, CDR2 ANQGSEA. CDR3 region: CSVVGTSGIGEQFF. CDR3 sequence (DNA): TGCAGCGTTGTGGGGACTAGCGGGATCGGTGAGCAGTTCTTC.

CDR3 DNA: TGTGCCAGCAGACCCCCGACCCGGGCGGAAGAGCAGTACTTC. Translating it yields CASRPPTRAEEQYF. The chain uses TRBV2 and TRBJ2-7; no clear D. Germline CDR1 and CDR2: SNHLY and FYNNEI. Trimming removed 6 bases from V and 7 bases from J, with 19 bases in between. The CDR3 contains 14 residues. Together with reference TRBV2 and TRBJ2-7, the CDR3 gives the full variable domain: EPEVTQTPSHQVTQMGQEVILRCVPISNHLYFYWYRQILGQKVEFLVSFYNNEISEKSEIFDDQFSVERPDGSNFTLKIRSTKLEDSAMYFCASRPPTRAEEQYFGPGTRLTVT.

This clone was picked up one time. The DNA of the CDR3 is TGCGCCAGCAGCTTGGCCGGGACTAGCGCCTACAATGAGCAGTTCTTC. It codes for CASSLAGTSAYNEQFF. This sequence joins TRBV5-1 and TRBJ2-1; 10 bases line up with TRBD2. Germline loops: CDR1 SGHRS, CDR2 YFSETQ. Unmatched junction bases numbered 2, after V lost 0 bases and J lost 2 bases. The CDR3 is made up of 16 amino acids.